Listed here are 30 T cell receptor beta chains from one sample, sequenced in a study of blood T cell repertoires in COVID-19. The assay was immunoSEQ multiplex PCR, and TCRdb's table has in-frame clones only and misses some. This table has more than 85,000 clones, roughly 80% appearing once. The sample was peripheral blood. The receptors were sampled from a woman aged 65 to 85 with acute or convalescent COVID-19.

This clone was seen a single time. The junction differs from germline at one of its ends, possibly a read error. The V gene is TRBV2, the J gene TRBJ1-5, with unresolved D. The V gene's germline CDR1 is SNHLY and CDR2 FYNNEI. This CDR3 has 11 amino acids. The CDR3 DNA follows: TGTGCCGGCAGTGAACACGGGCCCCAGCATTTT. This sequence encodes CAGSEHGPQHF.

The chain uses TRBV5-4 and TRBJ2-7; maybe TRBD2 (5 bases). This CDR3 has 16 amino acids. The germline CDR1 and CDR2 sequences are SGHNT and YYREEE (reference sequence). With 0 bases removed from V and 4 bases from J, the gap between germline ends came to 17 bases. The CDR3 nucleotides are TGTGCCAGCAGCTTGGCCGGCCGCTCTCCGGGGTACGAGCAGTACTTC. Its translation is CASSLAGRSPGYEQYF.

The chain has TRBV7-2 and TRBJ1-1; 8 bases align to TRBD1. The V and J ends lost 7 bases and 3 bases, in that order; junction bases with no gene match: 10. CDR3 length: 15 residues. CDR1 and CDR2 (germline): SGHTA, FQGNSA. CDR3: CASTYSGGGHTEAFF. The CDR3 DNA reads as TGTGCCAGCACCTACTCAGGGGGCGGGCACACTGAAGCTTTCTTT.

The rearrangement joins TRBV27 to TRBJ1-5; perhaps TRBD1 as D (6 bases). Germline V CDR1 and CDR2: MNHEY, SMNVEV (reference sequence). The CDR3 runs to 15 residues. The V end was cut by 2 bases, the J end by 7 bases, with 15 bases between. In DNA form, the CDR3 reads TGTGCCAGCAGTTTAAGCTACAGGGAAGGGCAGCCCCAGCATTTT. It specifies CASSLSYREGQPQHF.

This clone was seen a few times. V gene TRBV6-1 combines with J gene TRBJ2-3; 10 nucleotides align to TRBD1. The CDR3 consists of 15 residues. The ends lost 3 bases at V and 4 bases at J; junction bases unmatched: 4. Germline lookup yields CDR1 MNHNS and CDR2 SASEGT. As DNA, the CDR3 is TGTGCCAGCAGTGATCCGGGACAGGGGTCAGATACGCAGTATTTT. This gives the protein CASSDPGQGSDTQYF.

The chain is built from TRBV3-1 (or the pseudogene TRBV3-2) and TRBJ1-1; D is unresolved. Germline V gene data show CDR1 as LGHDT and CDR2 as YNNKEL (reference sequence). Trimming removed 0 bases from V and 0 bases from J, with 11 bases in between. The CDR3 covers 16 residues. The CDR3 loop is CASSQDLNSLNTEAFF. Written as DNA, the CDR3 is TGTGCCAGCAGCCAAGATCTTAACAGCTTGAACACTGAAGCTTTCTTT.

V and J are TRBV4-3 and TRBJ1-2; 10 bases align to TRBD1. J was trimmed by 2 bases and V by 3 bases; bases with no gene match: 3. CDR1 is LGHNA, CDR2 YSLEER, per germline. This CDR3 is built from 15 residues. The CDR3 protein is CASSHRDRGNYGYTF. DNA for the CDR3: TGCGCCAGCAGCCACCGGGACAGGGGCAACTATGGCTACACCTTC.

The chain has TRBV30 and TRBJ1-2, with D unclear. CDR3 length: 11 residues. V was cut by 2 bases and J by 8 bases, with 9 bases left in between. Per germline, CDR1 GTSNPN and CDR2 SVGIG (reference sequence). The CDR3 DNA reads as TGTGCCTGGAGTCTAGGAGACGGCTACACCTTC. Protein: CAWSLGDGYTF.

This clone appeared once. This clone may be a read error of a much larger clone one base away. The chain recombines TRBV5-1 with TRBJ2-7; 8 positions match TRBD2. Trimming took 10 bases from V and 7 from J; bases not matched to a gene: 22. This CDR3 region has 16 residues. Germline CDR1 and CDR2: SGHRS and YFSETQ. As DNA, the CDR3 is TGCGCCTGCTTGCGCCGTCGGGGGGGCCCGGGGGGGGAGCAGTACTTC. Its translation is CACLRRRGGPGGEQYF.

The genes are TRBV13 and TRBJ1-2; D is possibly TRBD1 (5 bases). V lost 3 bases and J 4 bases, leaving 12 bases between the germline ends. The germline gives CDR1 PRHDT, CDR2 FYEKMQ (reference sequence). The CDR3 runs 14 residues. CDR3 region: CASSFWGRLYGYTF. The CDR3 DNA reads TGTGCCAGCAGCTTTTGGGGCAGGCTCTATGGCTACACCTTC. The full variable domain, its missing parts supplied by reference TRBV13 and TRBJ1-2, is AAGVIQSPRHLIKEKRETATLKCYPIPRHDTVYWYQQGPGQDPQFLISFYEKMQSDKGSIPDRFSAQQFSDYHSELNMSSLELGDSALYFCASSFWGRLYGYTFGSGTRLTVV.

The CDR3 region is CASTTRGLGEKLFF. CDR3 bases: TGTGCCAGCACTACGAGGGGGTTGGGAGAAAAACTGTTTTTT. V and J are TRBV6-5 and TRBJ1-4, with D perhaps matching TRBD1 (6 bases). Trimming removed 7 bases at V and 8 bases at J, with 17 bases between. The CDR3 loop spans 14 amino acids. Germline CDR1 is MNHEY and CDR2 is SVGAGI.

V gene TRBV28 combines with J gene TRBJ1-4, with 8 bases lining up with TRBD1. CDR1 and CDR2 (germline): MDHEN, SYDVKM. V lost 7 bases to trimming and J lost 8 bases; unmatched junction nucleotides: 12. The CDR3 is 15 residues long. CDR3: CASTTGQGGREKLFF. CDR3 DNA: TGTGCCAGCACTACCGGACAGGGTGGGCGAGAAAAACTGTTTTTT.

DNA of the CDR3: TGTGCCATCAGGCAAGCCGGGACAGGGGGCCCCGGGGAGCTGTTTTTT. Protein sequence: CAIRQAGTGGPGELFF. The chain employs TRBV10-3 and TRBJ2-2; 12 bases are a match to TRBD1. Unmatched junction bases numbered 8, after V lost 6 bases and J lost 6 bases. The CDR3 sequence is 16 residues long. Germline V CDR1 and CDR2: ENHRY, SYGVKD.

This clone was counted at least ten times. V and J are TRBV30 and TRBJ1-5; D is perhaps TRBD1 (5 bases). The CDR3 has 14 residues. CDR1 is GTSNPN and CDR2 is SVGIG in the germline V gene (reference sequence). V was pared by 2 bases and J by 2 bases, with 10 bases between. The CDR3 sequence: CAWSRTGGNQPQHF. The CDR3 bases are TGTGCCTGGAGTAGGACGGGGGGCAATCAGCCCCAGCATTTT.

The chain uses TRBV4-2 and TRBJ2-7, with 14 bases lining up with TRBD2. The trim removed 0 bases at V and 4 bases at J, leaving 14 bases unmatched. Germline CDR1 LGHNA, CDR2 YNFKEQ. The CDR3 sequence is 20 residues long. The CDR3 DNA reads as TGTGCCAGCAGCCAAGATTTCGGACTAGCGGGGGGCTCCTCTGGGTACGAGCAGTACTTC. Protein sequence: CASSQDFGLAGGSSGYEQYF.

This clone has only one observation. The chain couples TRBV24-1 to TRBJ2-3; 11 bases are shared with TRBD1. The CDR3 loop spans 18 amino acids. The germline gives CDR1 KGHDR, CDR2 SFDVKD. V was pared by 1 base and J by 4 bases, with 9 bases of the junction left unmatched. The CDR3 spells CATSDFLAGTGGPDTQYF. In nucleotides, the CDR3 is TGTGCCACCAGTGATTTTTTGGCCGGGACAGGGGGACCAGATACGCAGTATTTT.

V gene TRBV27 combines with J gene TRBJ2-2; TRBD2 matches at 9 bases. There are 15 residues in the CDR3. With V trimmed by 6 bases and J by 1 base, 3 bases remained unmatched. Germline loops: CDR1 MNHEY, CDR2 SMNVEV (reference sequence). The CDR3 reads CASSRLAVNTGELFF. The CDR3 nucleotides are TGTGCCAGCAGCCGACTAGCGGTGAACACCGGGGAGCTGTTTTTT.

The genes are TRBV5-1 and TRBJ2-7; 8 bases are a match to TRBD2. The CDR3 runs 16 residues. Germline lookup yields CDR1 SGHRS and CDR2 YFSETQ. CDR3 region: CPRLSRWGGPGGEQYF. Here the CDR3 DNA reads TGCCCCCGCTTGAGCCGTTGGGGGGGCCCGGGGGGGGAGCAGTACTTC.

This chain connects TRBV30 to TRBJ1-6, with D hard to call. V gave up 2 bases and J gave up 5 bases, with 7 bases separating them. The CDR3 sequence is 13 residues long. Germline V lookup: CDR1 GTSNPN, CDR2 SVGIG (reference sequence). CDR3 loop: CAWSLQNNSPLHF. The DNA of the CDR3 is TGTGCCTGGAGTCTACAGAATAATTCACCCCTCCACTTT. The full variable domain, its missing parts supplied by reference TRBV30 and TRBJ1-6, is SQTIHQWPATLVQPVGSPLSLECTVEGTSNPNLYWYRQAAGRGLQLLFYSVGIGQISSEVPQNLSASRPQDRQFILSSKKLLLSDSGFYLCAWSLQNNSPLHFGNGTRLTVT.

This chain joins TRBV6-2 or TRBV6-3 and TRBJ1-2; 8 nucleotides align to TRBD1. Germline values: CDR1 MNHEY, CDR2 SVGEGT. The CDR3 is 15 residues long. V shed 5 bases, J shed 3 bases, and the junction held 8 bases outside the gene matches. The CDR3 coding sequence is TGTGCCAGCAGTACTCCGGGACAGGTTTACTATGGCTACACCTTC. It is translated as CASSTPGQVYYGYTF.

This chain links TRBV30 with TRBJ1-6; 11 nucleotides align to TRBD1. Per germline, CDR1 GTSNPN and CDR2 SVGIG (reference sequence). The CDR3 contains 15 residues. V lost 5 bases and J lost 6; bases outside the gene matches: 6. This CDR3 is CAWQGQGVANSPLHF. DNA for the CDR3: TGTGCCTGGCAGGGACAGGGGGTGGCTAATTCACCCCTCCACTTT.

This clone was observed once. This chain connects TRBV5-1 to TRBJ2-4; the D gene is possibly TRBD1 (6 bases). The CDR3 is 18 residues long. Germline loops: CDR1 SGHRS, CDR2 YFSETQ. V dropped 4 bases and J dropped 0 bases, with 20 bases sitting between them. This chain's CDR3 is CASSISRLDSIAKNIQYF. CDR3 bases: TGCGCCAGCAGCATTTCTAGACTGGACAGTATAGCCAAAAACATTCAGTACTTC.

The chain combines TRBV5-4 with TRBJ2-2; 7 bases are shared with TRBD2. The CDR3 extends over 15 amino acids. Germline CDR1 reads SGHNT; CDR2 reads YYREEE (reference sequence). Germline trimming cut 3 bases from V and 3 bases from J; bases unmatched to any gene: 5. DNA for the CDR3: TGTGCCAGCAGCTCCCAGCGGGGTGACACCGGGGAGCTGTTTTTT. Protein: CASSSQRGDTGELFF.

The V gene is TRBV5-4, the J gene TRBJ1-1; TRBD1 is a possible D gene (6 bases). This CDR3 has 13 residues. V lost 1 base, J lost 11 bases, and 15 bases lay in between. Germline V gene data show CDR1 as SGHNT and CDR2 as YYREEE (reference sequence). The DNA of the CDR3 is TGTGCCAGCAGCTTGAACCGGGACACCGAGGCTTTCTTT. Its translation is CASSLNRDTEAFF.

J is TRBJ1-1 and V is TRBV5-1, with D possibly TRBD1 on 6 matching bases. This CDR3 comprises 13 residues. CDR1 and CDR2 (germline): SGHRS, YFSETQ. Trimming stripped 5 bases from V and 2 bases from J, with 10 bases between. CDR3 DNA sequence: TGCGCCAGCAGGGAACAGGGCAACACTGAAGCTTTCTTT. Its translation: CASREQGNTEAFF.

J is TRBJ2-7 and V is TRBV6-2 or TRBV6-3; 9 positions match TRBD1. Germline V lookup: CDR1 MNHEY, CDR2 SVGEGT. There are 14 residues in the CDR3. V gave up 5 bases and J gave up 3 bases; unmatched junction bases: 5. The CDR3 DNA sequence: TGTGCCAGCAGTCGGGACAGGGTAGTCTACGAGCAGTACTTC. Translated: CASSRDRVVYEQYF.

This chain's CDR3 is CASSADSGWSDTQYF. The CDR3 nucleotides are TGTGCCAGCAGCGCAGACTCCGGGTGGTCAGATACGCAGTATTTT. The chain joins TRBV9 to TRBJ2-3, with D hard to call. The CDR3 totals 15 residues. V was clipped by 3 bases and J by 4 bases, with 15 bases between them. In germline, CDR1 is SGDLS, CDR2 YYNGEE.

This clone was observed a single time. The genes are TRBV6-4 and TRBJ1-1, with TRBD1 identical over 7 bases. This CDR3 has 15 residues. CDR1 and CDR2 (germline): MRHNA, SNTAGT. Trimming at V came to 1 base and at J to 6 bases, leaving 8 bases not matched to a gene. CDR3 protein: CASSDFYGRGAEAFF. DNA of the CDR3: TGTGCCAGCAGTGACTTTTATGGCAGGGGGGCTGAAGCTTTCTTT.

V gene TRBV29-1 combines with J gene TRBJ2-7; D perhaps matches TRBD2 (6 bases). The germline V and J ends were trimmed by 3 bases and 7 bases, with 16 bases remaining between them. The CDR3 contains 13 residues. CDR1 is SQVTM, CDR2 ANQGSEA, per germline. CDR3 in amino acids: CSVDSFGGSEQYF. CDR3 nucleotide sequence: TGCAGCGTTGACTCGTTCGGGGGATCGGAGCAGTACTTC.

J is TRBJ1-3 and V is TRBV18; 8 bases map to TRBD1. The CDR3 is made up of 16 amino acids. The V segment lost 4 bases and the J segment 6 bases; nucleotides outside the gene matches: 11. Germline CDR1 is KGHSH and CDR2 is LQKENI. Here the CDR3 DNA reads TGTGCCAGCTCACTTCCTCTGGACAGGGTGCTAAACACCATATATTTT. The encoded protein is CASSLPLDRVLNTIYF.